This paragraph covers one TCR beta chain sequence. The sample originates from a study of OX40 agonist ivuxolimab in advanced cancers. Measured with immunoSEQ multiplex PCR; TCRdb has only the in-frame clones, and not every one. The data contain about 50,000 clones, around nine tenths of them singletons. This sample comprised CD4+ or CD8+ T cells sorted from blood, obtained in a trial of the OX40 agonist ivuxolimab. The TCR comes from an adult with an advanced solid tumor such as melanoma, head and neck, liver or kidney cancer.

The CDR3, as DNA: TGTGCCAGCAGCTTAGTGGTGACCCCTGAAGCTTTCTTT. This translates into CASSLVVTPEAFF. The chain recombines TRBV11-2 with TRBJ1-1; D is unresolved. Germline lookup yields CDR1 SGHAT and CDR2 FQNNGV. This CDR3 is 13 amino acids long. Trimming pared 1 base from V and 6 bases from J, leaving 9 bases between.